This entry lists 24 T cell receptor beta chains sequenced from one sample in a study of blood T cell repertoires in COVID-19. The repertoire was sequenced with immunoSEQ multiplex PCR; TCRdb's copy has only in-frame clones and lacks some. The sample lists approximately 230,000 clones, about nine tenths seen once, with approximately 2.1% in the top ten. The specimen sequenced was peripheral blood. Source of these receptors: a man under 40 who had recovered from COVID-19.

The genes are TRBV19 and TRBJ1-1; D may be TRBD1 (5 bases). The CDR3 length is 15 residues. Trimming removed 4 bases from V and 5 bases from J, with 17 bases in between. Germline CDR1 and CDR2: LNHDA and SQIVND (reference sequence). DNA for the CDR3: TGTGCCAGTAGTAGGGGGGGGAGCCCAACAACTGAAGCTTTCTTT. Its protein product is CASSRGGSPTTEAFF.

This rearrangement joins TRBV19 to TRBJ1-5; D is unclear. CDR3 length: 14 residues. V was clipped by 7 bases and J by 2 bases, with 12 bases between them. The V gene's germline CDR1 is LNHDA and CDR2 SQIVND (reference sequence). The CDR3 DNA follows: TGTGCCAGTACCGATTACGGTGGCAATCAGCCCCAGCATTTT. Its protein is CASTDYGGNQPQHF.

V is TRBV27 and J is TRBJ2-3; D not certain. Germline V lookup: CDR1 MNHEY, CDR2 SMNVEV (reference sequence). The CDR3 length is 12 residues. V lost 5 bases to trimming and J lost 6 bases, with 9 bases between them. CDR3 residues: CASSASTDTQYF. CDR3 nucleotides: TGTGCCAGCAGTGCCAGTACGGATACGCAGTATTTT.

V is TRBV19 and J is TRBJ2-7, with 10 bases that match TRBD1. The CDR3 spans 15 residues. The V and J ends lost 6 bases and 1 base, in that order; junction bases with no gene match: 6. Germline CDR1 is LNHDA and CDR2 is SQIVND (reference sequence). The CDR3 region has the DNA TGTGCCAGTAGGAATCGACAGGGGGCGTCCTACGAGCAGTACTTC. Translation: CASRNRQGASYEQYF.

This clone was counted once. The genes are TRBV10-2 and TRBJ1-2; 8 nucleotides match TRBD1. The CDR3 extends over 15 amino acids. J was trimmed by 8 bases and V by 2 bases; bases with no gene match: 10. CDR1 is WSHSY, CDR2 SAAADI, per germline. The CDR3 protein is CASSENYGTGRGYTF. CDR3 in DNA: TGCGCCAGCAGTGAGAATTATGGGACAGGACGAGGCTACACCTTC.

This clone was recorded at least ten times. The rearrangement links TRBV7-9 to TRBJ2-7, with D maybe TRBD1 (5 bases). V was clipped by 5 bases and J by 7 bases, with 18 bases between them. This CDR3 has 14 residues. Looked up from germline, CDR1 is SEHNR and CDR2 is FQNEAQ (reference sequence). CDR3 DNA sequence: TGTGCCAGCAGCGTGACAGTCCGTCCCCTGGAGCAGTACTTC. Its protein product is CASSVTVRPLEQYF.

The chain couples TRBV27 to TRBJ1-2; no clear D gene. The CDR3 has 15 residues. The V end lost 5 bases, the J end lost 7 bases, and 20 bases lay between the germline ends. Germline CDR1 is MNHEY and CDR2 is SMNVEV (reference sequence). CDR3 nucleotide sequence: TGTGCCAGCAGTAATTTCGATCTGCTTCGAGGTGGCTACACCTTC. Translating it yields CASSNFDLLRGGYTF.

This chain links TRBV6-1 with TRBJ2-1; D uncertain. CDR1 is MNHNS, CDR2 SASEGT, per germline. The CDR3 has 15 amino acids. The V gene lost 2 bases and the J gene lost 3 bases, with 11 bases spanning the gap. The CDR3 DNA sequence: TGTGCCAGCAGTGAACTAGGTACTCTCTACAATGAGCAGTTCTTC. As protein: CASSELGTLYNEQFF.

In DNA form, the CDR3 reads TGTGCCAGCAGTCCTAGGGAGCAGTTCTTC. It yields the protein CASSPREQFF. This chain connects TRBV2 to TRBJ2-1; D uncertain. Germline CDR1 is SNHLY and CDR2 is FYNNEI. The CDR3 consists of 10 residues. Trimming stripped 5 bases from V and 10 bases from J, with 6 bases between.

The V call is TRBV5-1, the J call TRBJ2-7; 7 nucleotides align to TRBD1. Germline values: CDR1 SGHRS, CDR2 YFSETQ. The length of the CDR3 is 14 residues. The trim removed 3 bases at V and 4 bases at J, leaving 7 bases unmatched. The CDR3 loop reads CASSSGTATYEQYF. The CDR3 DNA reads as TGCGCCAGCAGCTCCGGGACAGCAACTTACGAGCAGTACTTC.

CDR3 nucleotides: TGTGCCAGCAGCAGGGGCTGGACTAGCGGGGCTAGCGAGCTGTTTTTT. Its protein is CASSRGWTSGASELFF. The rearrangement joins TRBV2 to TRBJ2-2; 12 bases line up with TRBD2. The germline V gene has CDR1 SNHLY and CDR2 FYNNEI. The ends lost 6 bases at V and 11 bases at J; junction bases unmatched: 13. The CDR3 contains 16 residues.

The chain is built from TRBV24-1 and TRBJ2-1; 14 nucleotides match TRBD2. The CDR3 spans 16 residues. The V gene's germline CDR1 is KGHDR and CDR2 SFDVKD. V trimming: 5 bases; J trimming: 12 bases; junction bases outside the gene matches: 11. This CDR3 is CATSGVTSGGAGGQFF. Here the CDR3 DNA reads TGTGCCACCAGTGGTGTGACTAGCGGGGGGGCGGGGGGGCAGTTCTTC.

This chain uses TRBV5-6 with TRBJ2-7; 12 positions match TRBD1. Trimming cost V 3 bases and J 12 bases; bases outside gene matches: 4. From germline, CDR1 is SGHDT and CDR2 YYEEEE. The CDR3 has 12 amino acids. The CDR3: CASSWDRGPSYF. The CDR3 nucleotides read TGTGCCAGCAGCTGGGACAGGGGGCCTTCGTACTTC.

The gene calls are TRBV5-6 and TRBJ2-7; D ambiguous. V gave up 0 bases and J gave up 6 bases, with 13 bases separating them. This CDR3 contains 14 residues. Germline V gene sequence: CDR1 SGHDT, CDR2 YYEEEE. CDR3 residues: CASSLGLVLGEQYF. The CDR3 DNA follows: TGTGCCAGCAGCTTGGGGCTAGTCTTGGGCGAGCAGTACTTC.

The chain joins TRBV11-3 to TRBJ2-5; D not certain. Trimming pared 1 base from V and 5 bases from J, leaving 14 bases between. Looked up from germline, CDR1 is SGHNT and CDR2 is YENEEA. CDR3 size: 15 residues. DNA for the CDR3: TGTGCCAGCAGCTTAGGTTCACTGCCCGGGGAGACCCAGTACTTC. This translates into CASSLGSLPGETQYF. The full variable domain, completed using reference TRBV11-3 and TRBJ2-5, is EAGVVQSPRYKIIEKKQPVAFWCNPISGHNTLYWYLQNLGQGPELLIRYENEEAVDDSQLPKDRFSAERLKGVDSTLKIQPAELGDSAVYLCASSLGSLPGETQYFGPGTRLLVL.

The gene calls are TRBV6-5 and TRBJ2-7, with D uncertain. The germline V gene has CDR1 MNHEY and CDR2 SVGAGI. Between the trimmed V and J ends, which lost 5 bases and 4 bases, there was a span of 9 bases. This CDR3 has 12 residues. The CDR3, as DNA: TGTGCCAGCAGTCCCAGGTTATACGAGCAGTACTTC. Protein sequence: CASSPRLYEQYF.

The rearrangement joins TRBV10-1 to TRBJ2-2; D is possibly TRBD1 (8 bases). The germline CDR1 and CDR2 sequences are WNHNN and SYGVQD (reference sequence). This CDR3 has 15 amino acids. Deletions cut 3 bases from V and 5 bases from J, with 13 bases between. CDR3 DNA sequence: TGCGCCAGCAGTGAAAACAGGGGGGGAACCGGGGAGCTGTTTTTT. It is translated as CASSENRGGTGELFF.

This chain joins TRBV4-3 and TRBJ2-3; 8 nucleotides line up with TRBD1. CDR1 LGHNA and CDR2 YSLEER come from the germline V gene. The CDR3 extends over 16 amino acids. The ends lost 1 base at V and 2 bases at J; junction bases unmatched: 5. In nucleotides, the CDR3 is TGCGCCAGCAGCCAAGGACAGGGGCCCCCCACAGATACGCAGTATTTT. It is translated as CASSQGQGPPTDTQYF.

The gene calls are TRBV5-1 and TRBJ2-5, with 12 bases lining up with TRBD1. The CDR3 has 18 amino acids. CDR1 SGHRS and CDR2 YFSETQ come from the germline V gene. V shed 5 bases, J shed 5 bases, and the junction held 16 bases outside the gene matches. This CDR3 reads CASSHSFGTGGAGETQYF. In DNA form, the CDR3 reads TGCGCCAGCAGTCACTCCTTCGGGACAGGGGGCGCGGGGGAGACCCAGTACTTC.

The CDR3 loop is CASSLEAGRNSGNTIYF. The DNA of the CDR3 is TGTGCCAGCAGCTTAGAGGCAGGGAGGAACTCTGGAAACACCATATATTTT. The V and J genes are TRBV7-9 and TRBJ1-3, with D possibly being TRBD1 (5 bases). The germline V and J ends were trimmed by 1 base and 0 bases, with 13 bases remaining between them. The CDR3 is 17 amino acids. CDR1 is SEHNR and CDR2 is FQNEAQ in the germline V gene (reference sequence).

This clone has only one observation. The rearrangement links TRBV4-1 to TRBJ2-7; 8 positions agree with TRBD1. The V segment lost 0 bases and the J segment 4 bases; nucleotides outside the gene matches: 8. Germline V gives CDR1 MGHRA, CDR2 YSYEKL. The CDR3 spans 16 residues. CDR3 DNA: TGCGCCAGCAGCCAAGATATAGCAGACAGGGGATACGAGCAGTACTTC. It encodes CASSQDIADRGYEQYF.

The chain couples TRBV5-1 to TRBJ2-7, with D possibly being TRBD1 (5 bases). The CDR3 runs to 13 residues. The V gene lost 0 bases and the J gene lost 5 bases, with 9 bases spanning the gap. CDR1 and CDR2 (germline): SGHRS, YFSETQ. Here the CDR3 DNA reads TGCGCCAGCAGCTTGGGGACACCGGACGAGCAGTACTTC. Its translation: CASSLGTPDEQYF.

CDR3 protein: CASSFSGYEQYF. CDR3 in DNA: TGCGCCAGCAGCTTCTCGGGTTACGAGCAGTACTTC. This rearrangement joins TRBV5-1 to TRBJ2-7, with D hard to call. This CDR3 comprises 12 residues. Germline V CDR1 and CDR2: SGHRS, YFSETQ. Trimming removed 2 bases at V and 4 bases at J, with 7 bases between.

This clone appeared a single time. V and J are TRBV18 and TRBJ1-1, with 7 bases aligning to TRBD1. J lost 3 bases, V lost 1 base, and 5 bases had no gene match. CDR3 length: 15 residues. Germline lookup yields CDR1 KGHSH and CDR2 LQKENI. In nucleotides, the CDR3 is TGTGCCAGCTCACCACATCACAGGGGCGACACTGAAGCTTTCTTT. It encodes CASSPHHRGDTEAFF.